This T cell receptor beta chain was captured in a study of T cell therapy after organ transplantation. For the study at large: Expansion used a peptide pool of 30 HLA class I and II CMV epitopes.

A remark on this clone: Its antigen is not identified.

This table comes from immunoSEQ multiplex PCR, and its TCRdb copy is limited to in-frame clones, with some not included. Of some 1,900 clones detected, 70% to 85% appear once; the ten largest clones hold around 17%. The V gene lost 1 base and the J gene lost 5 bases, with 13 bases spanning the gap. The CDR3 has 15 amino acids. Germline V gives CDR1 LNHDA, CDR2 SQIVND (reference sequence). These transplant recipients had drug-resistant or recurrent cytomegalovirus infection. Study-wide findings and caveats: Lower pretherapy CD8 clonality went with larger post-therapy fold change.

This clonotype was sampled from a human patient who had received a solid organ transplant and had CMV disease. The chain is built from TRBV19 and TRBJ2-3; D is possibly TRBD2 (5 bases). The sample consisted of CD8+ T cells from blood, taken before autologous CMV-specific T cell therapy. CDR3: CASSIVGSEGDTQYF. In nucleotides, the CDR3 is TGTGCCAGTAGTATAGTCGGCTCCGAGGGAGATACGCAGTATTTT. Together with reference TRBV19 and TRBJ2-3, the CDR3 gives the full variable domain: DGGITQSPKYLFRKEGQNVTLSCEQNLNHDAMYWYRQDPGQGLRLIYYSQIVNDFQKGDIAEGYSVSREKKESFPLTVTSAQKNPTAFYLCASSIVGSEGDTQYFGPGTRLTVL.